This T cell receptor beta chain was sequenced for a study of T-cell memory formation after mild COVID-19. Findings and caveats of the study: Within pre-infection memory, some responding clones were found, suggesting cross-reactive memory joined.

For this clonotype: Its antigen remains unknown.

5'RACE with constant-segment primers built TCRalpha and TCRbeta cDNA libraries with UMIs. TCRdb reprocessed the 5' RACE reads via MiXCR and lists one record per CDR3 protein. This table holds some 150,000 distinct CDR3 sequences, roughly a fifth found once. Trimming took 6 bases from V and 8 from J, leaving 11 bases between them. This CDR3 is 13 amino acids long. The sample consisted of PBMCs or a T cell subset sorted from them (not recorded which). The V call is TRBV12-3 or TRBV12-4, the J call TRBJ1-6; D is uncertain. The origin of this receptor is an adult woman who had mild COVID-19 (a few samples of this study predate the infection). Cell type and time point are not known. CDR3 bases: TGTGCCAGCAGGGCCCCTGGGGATTCACCCCTCCACTTT. Its protein product is CASRAPGDSPLHF.